This T cell receptor (beta chain) was recovered during a study of T cell responses to AZD1222 COVID-19 vaccine. Study results and caveats: Scientists sampled the repertoires only once the peak T cell response had passed. The study reported that nearly half of spike-specific TCRs target unmutated variant regions. Dominant at 160-218 and 743-854, vaccine-associated CD4 TCRs also spanned spike.

This table comes from immunoSEQ multiplex PCR, and its TCRdb copy is limited to in-frame clones, with some not included. The sample lists about 110,000 clones, 87% occurring once. Combined were second doses at about 4 or about 12 weeks. This clone occurred a few times. The antigen remains undetermined. Source: peripheral blood, taken 28 days after the second AZD1222 dose. This TCR derives from an adult who received the AZD1222 COVID-19 vaccine.

CDR3 nucleotides: TGCGCCAGCAGTCCTGGACAGGTCAACACCGGGGAGCTGTTTTTT. This translates into CASSPGQVNTGELFF. This chain uses TRBV5-1 with TRBJ2-2, with 7 bases matching TRBD1. The CDR3 covers 15 residues. With V trimmed by 5 bases and J by 2 bases, 6 bases remained unmatched. CDR1 is SGHRS and CDR2 is YFSETQ in the germline V gene. The full variable domain, in which reference TRBV5-1 and TRBJ2-2 provide the parts outside the CDR3, is KAGVTQTPRYLIKTRGQQVTLSCSPISGHRSVSWYQQTPGQGLQFLFEYFSETQRNKGNFPGRFSGRQFSNSRSEMNVSTLELGDSALYLCASSPGQVNTGELFFGEGSRLTVL.